This TCR beta chain was obtained from a study of blood T cell repertoires in COVID-19. At the level of the study: PBMCs, B-cell-depleted T cells, or T cells were the source of the cDNA or gDNA that made up the material.

The CDR3 sequence is 14 residues long. Trimming cost V 4 bases and J 0 bases, with 7 bases left between them. Germline V gene lookup returns CDR1 SGHTA and CDR2 FQGNSA. Original processing notes: Estimated nucleated cell counts came from reference gene primer amplification. The method was immunoSEQ multiplex PCR; TCRdb's version includes in-frame clones alone and lacks a portion of them. The V and J calls and clone size are taken from that table; D and trimming were inferred from the DNA. The sample shows roughly 150,000 clones, 60% to 80% of them seen only once. This clone was seen a few times. The chain couples TRBV7-2 to TRBJ2-4; D remains unclear. The sample comprised peripheral blood. This TCR was sampled from a man aged 45-65 years with active or convalescent COVID-19. The chain's CDR3 is CASSSSLAKNIQYF. CDR3 bases: TGTGCCAGCAGCTCAAGCCTAGCCAAAAACATTCAGTACTTC.